These T cell receptor beta chains were read from a single sample in a study of blood T cells in healthy people across ages. MiXCR, run by TCRdb on the 5' RACE reads, gives a single entry per CDR3 protein. The sample yields nearly 800,000 distinct CDR3 sequences, approximately 60% seen once. What was sequenced was blood. Source of these receptors: a man aged 35-49 years in good health. Both conserved end residues are part of each CDR3. D genes are given only for firm matches.

v_call | d_call | cdr3_aa
TRBV5-6 | TRBD1 | CASSLLQGVNEQFF
TRBV2 | . | CASSEQGLSGDTQYF
TRBV28 | . | CASCRTSLRETQYF
TRBV6-1 | TRBD1 | CASSEFSTGQYNEQFF
TRBV7-9 | . | CASRLTGEAFF
TRBV25-1 | . | CASSEGIRAFF
TRBV7-9 | . | CASSHEGGRGNEQYF
TRBV6-2/TRBV6-3 | . | CASREDETQYF
TRBV5-1 | . | CASSLARGLNTGELFF
TRBV24-1 | . | CATSDSIGDSNYEQYF
TRBV13 | . | CASSLQQGGNYNEQFF
TRBV29-1 | TRBD2 | CSVEWREGLEQYF
TRBV6-6 | . | CASKEGFRSGANVLTF
TRBV25-1 | . | CASSENEQFF
TRBV7-2 | . | CASSLQSGGNGYTF
TRBV28 | . | CASTSPGQSGQPQHF
TRBV7-9 | . | CASSSGVIAEKLFF
TRBV6-2/TRBV6-3 | TRBD2 | CASKSGTSRIAYF
TRBV7-2 | . | CASSPNQGKQETQYF
TRBV6-1 | . | CAIGGREQYF
TRBV9 | . | CASSVWGSPYEQYF
TRBV10-3 | . | CAISENGAEYNEQFF
TRBV29-1 | . | CSVAPTPVASSEAFF